This T cell receptor (beta chain) was sequenced in a study of blood T cells in healthy people across ages. Points on this clonotype: A junction end diverges from the germline sequence, so it may reflect a read error.

The second PCR ran roughly 6 to 12 cycles with a sample-barcoded 5' primer and J-beta primers. TCRdb independently ran MiXCR on the 5' RACE reads; one entry per CDR3 protein. The data show about 570,000 distinct CDR3 sequences, over 25% seen once. In addition, the sample was reused for a study of T cells of mothers and their children.

Material for sequencing was blood. The source is a boy aged 2 to 10 in good health.

Written as DNA, the CDR3 is TGTGCAAGCAGCCGAGGGGAGGTGGGATACGAGCAGTACTTC. Translating it yields CASSRGEVGYEQYF. The genes are TRBV7-2 and TRBJ2-7, with D possibly matching TRBD2 (6 bases). Germline assignment: CDR1 SGHTA and CDR2 FQGNSA. The CDR3 has 14 residues.